A selection of T cell receptor beta chains follows, all from one sample in a study of CD8 T cells in Susac syndrome. TCRdb re-called the immunoSEQ multiplex PCR reads through MiXCR, storing one row per CDR3 protein. The repertoire holds 100,000 to 150,000 distinct CDR3 sequences, with around 94% as singletons. The specimen sequenced was CD8+ T cells from PBMCs. The receptors here all came from a human donor with Susac syndrome. CDR3s include the opening cysteine and the closing phenylalanine or tryptophan. D genes are given only for firm matches. Expanded clones are given a class, and other clones once, few, many or no size at all.

size: .
V: TRBV29-1
J: TRBJ2-5
D: .
CDR3: CSAEPSGETQYF
DNA: TGCAGCGCAGAGCCGAGCGGAGAGACCCAGTACTTC

size: .
V: TRBV30
J: TRBJ1-1
D: .
CDR3: CASALQGEAEAFF
DNA: TGTGCCTCAGCCCTACAGGGTGAGGCTGAAGCTTTCTTT

size: .
V: TRBV3-1
J: TRBJ2-7
D: .
CDR3: CASSQGPRTYEQYF
DNA: TGTGCCAGCAGCCAAGGTCCCAGGACCTACGAGCAGTACTTC

size: .
V: TRBV27
J: TRBJ2-7
D: TRBD1
CDR3: CASSPGWDRSSYEQYF
DNA: TGTGCCAGCAGTCCTGGGTGGGACAGGAGCTCCTACGAGCAGTACTTC

size: once
V: TRBV7-9
J: TRBJ2-1
D: .
CDR3: CASSLVGLLPIEQFF
DNA: TGTGCCAGCAGCTTAGTCGGGCTCCTTCCCATTGAGCAGTTCTTC

size: .
V: TRBV13
J: TRBJ1-1
D: .
CDR3: CASSSGANEAFF
DNA: TGTGCCAGCAGCTCGGGGGCCAATGAAGCTTTCTTT

size: .
V: TRBV20-1
J: TRBJ2-5
D: TRBD1
CDR3: CSAFPGTGEFGTQYF
DNA: TGCAGTGCTTTCCCCGGGACAGGGGAGTTTGGGACCCAGTACTTC

size: few
V: TRBV20-1
J: TRBJ2-5
D: .
CDR3: CSARDGGGDRGEYF
DNA: TGCAGTGCTAGAGATGGGGGTGGGGATCGTGGCGAGTACTTC

size: .
V: TRBV24-1
J: TRBJ2-2
D: .
CDR3: CATSDRDTATGELFF
DNA: TGTGCCACCAGTGACCGGGACACCGCTACCGGGGAGCTGTTTTTT

size: few
V: TRBV5-1
J: TRBJ1-5
D: TRBD1
CDR3: CASSLGQGLQPQHF
DNA: TGCGCCAGCAGCTTGGGACAGGGCCTTCAGCCCCAGCATTTT

size: once
V: TRBV14
J: TRBJ2-3
D: .
CDR3: CASSHRATDTQYF
DNA: TGTGCCAGCAGCCACCGAGCGACAGATACGCAGTATTTT

size: .
V: TRBV7-6
J: TRBJ2-5
D: .
CDR3: CASSLEQGVGETQYF
DNA: TGTGCCAGCAGCTTAGAACAGGGAGTAGGGGAGACCCAGTACTTC

size: once
V: TRBV11-2
J: TRBJ2-2
D: TRBD2
CDR3: CASSQRGSNTGELFF
DNA: TGTGCCAGCTCCCAGCGGGGGTCAAACACCGGGGAGCTGTTTTTT

size: .
V: TRBV30
J: TRBJ1-1
D: .
CDR3: CAWSWGRRAEAFF
DNA: TGTGCCTGGAGTTGGGGGCGCCGCGCTGAAGCTTTCTTT

size: .
V: TRBV19
J: TRBJ2-1
D: .
CDR3: CASSIDGSYNEQFF
DNA: TGTGCCAGTAGTATAGATGGCTCCTACAATGAGCAGTTCTTC

size: .
V: TRBV3-1
J: TRBJ1-2
D: .
CDR3: CASQGLREIGGYTF
DNA: TGTGCCAGCCAAGGTTTACGGGAGATAGGAGGCTACACCTTC

size: .
V: TRBV9
J: TRBJ1-5
D: .
CDR3: CASSVGGGPNQPQHF
DNA: TGTGCCAGCAGCGTAGGTGGGGGGCCCAATCAGCCCCAGCATTTT

size: .
V: TRBV5-1
J: TRBJ2-7
D: TRBD1
CDR3: CASSQTGQAYEQYF
DNA: TGCGCCAGCAGCCAAACCGGACAGGCCTACGAGCAGTACTTC

size: .
V: TRBV27
J: TRBJ2-7
D: .
CDR3: CASSHQGYEQYF
DNA: TGTGCCAGTAGCCACCAGGGCTACGAGCAGTACTTC

size: once
V: TRBV20-1
J: TRBJ2-1
D: TRBD2
CDR3: CSAISSGGVSSYNEQFF
DNA: TGCAGTGCTATTTCGTCGGGGGGGGTGAGCTCCTACAATGAGCAGTTCTTC

size: .
V: TRBV10-2
J: TRBJ2-7
D: .
CDR3: CASSAERSYEQYF
DNA: TGCGCCAGCAGCGCGGAACGCTCCTACGAGCAGTACTTC

size: .
V: TRBV5-4
J: TRBJ1-5
D: .
CDR3: CASSLGPRAREPQHF
DNA: TGTGCCAGCAGCTTGGGGCCCAGGGCAAGGGAACCCCAGCATTTT

size: .
V: TRBV7-9
J: TRBJ2-5
D: .
CDR3: CASSHGRNTNQETQYF
DNA: TGTGCCAGCAGCCACGGACGGAATACCAATCAAGAGACCCAGTACTTC

size: .
V: TRBV24-1
J: TRBJ2-1
D: .
CDR3: CATSDRASNSYNEQFF
DNA: TGTGCCACCAGTGACAGGGCATCAAACTCCTACAATGAGCAGTTCTTC

size: .
V: TRBV4-1
J: TRBJ2-4
D: .
CDR3: CASSQRSEGPKNIQYF
DNA: TGCGCCAGCAGCCAACGGAGTGAGGGTCCCAAAAACATTCAGTACTTC

size: .
V: TRBV28
J: TRBJ2-7
D: .
CDR3: CASTRLAGNVDSYEQYF
DNA: TGTGCCAGTACTCGGTTAGCAGGCAACGTAGATTCCTACGAGCAGTACTTC

size: .
V: TRBV6-5
J: TRBJ1-2
D: .
CDR3: CASSYTNRAGYTF
DNA: TGTGCCAGCAGTTACACTAACAGGGCTGGCTACACCTTC

size: .
V: TRBV7-2
J: TRBJ2-3
D: .
CDR3: CASSPAGSTDTQYF
DNA: TGTGCCAGCAGCCCAGCAGGAAGCACAGATACGCAGTATTTT

size: .
V: TRBV3-1
J: TRBJ2-2
D: TRBD1
CDR3: CASSAPGQGATGELFF
DNA: TGTGCCAGCAGCGCACCGGGACAGGGGGCGACCGGGGAGCTGTTTTTT

size: .
V: TRBV7-2
J: TRBJ2-7
D: TRBD2
CDR3: CASSFRGVPYEQYF
DNA: TGTGCCAGCAGCTTCCGGGGGGTCCCCTACGAGCAGTACTTC

size: once
V: TRBV6-5
J: TRBJ1-5
D: .
CDR3: CASSYSLRGGQPQHF
DNA: TGTGCCAGCAGTTACTCCCTTCGGGGCGGTCAGCCCCAGCATTTT

size: .
V: TRBV29-1
J: TRBJ1-4
D: TRBD1
CDR3: CSVRGQGLNWGEKLFF
DNA: TGCAGCGTTCGCGGACAGGGCCTGAATTGGGGTGAAAAACTGTTTTTT

size: .
V: TRBV28
J: TRBJ1-5
D: .
CDR3: CASSRRGAQHF
DNA: TGTGCCAGCAGCCGACGGGGGGCCCAGCATTTT

size: .
V: TRBV5-5
J: TRBJ2-2
D: TRBD2
CDR3: CASSLASGGSGELFF
DNA: TGTGCCAGCAGCTTGGCCAGCGGGGGGAGCGGGGAGCTGTTTTTT

size: .
V: TRBV6-5
J: TRBJ2-3
D: .
CDR3: CASSPLRPGTDTQYF
DNA: TGTGCCAGCAGTCCACTCCGGCCGGGGACAGATACGCAGTATTTT

size: once
V: TRBV6-2/TRBV6-3
J: TRBJ1-2
D: TRBD1
CDR3: CASTGQGTNYGYTF
DNA: TGTGCCAGCACTGGACAGGGGACGAACTATGGCTACACCTTC

size: .
V: TRBV5-1
J: TRBJ2-7
D: TRBD1
CDR3: CASSLGQGQYEQYF
DNA: TGCGCCAGCAGCTTAGGACAGGGTCAATACGAGCAGTACTTC

size: .
V: TRBV27
J: TRBJ2-7
D: .
CDR3: CASSDPGEVYEQYF
DNA: TGTGCCAGCAGTGACCCGGGGGAAGTGTACGAGCAGTACTTC

size: .
V: TRBV9
J: TRBJ2-7
D: .
CDR3: CASSVASGISYEQYF
DNA: TGTGCCAGCAGCGTAGCTTCGGGTATTTCCTACGAGCAGTACTTC

size: .
V: TRBV19
J: TRBJ1-6
D: .
CDR3: CASSIVADNSPLHF
DNA: TGTGCCAGTAGTATTGTGGCAGATAATTCACCCCTCCACTTT

size: .
V: TRBV19
J: TRBJ1-5
D: .
CDR3: CASSAGEGNQPQHF
DNA: TGTGCCAGTTCAGCAGGGGAAGGCAATCAGCCCCAGCATTTT

size: .
V: TRBV7-8
J: TRBJ2-1
D: TRBD2
CDR3: CASSLERGGLYNEQFF
DNA: TGTGCCAGCAGCTTAGAGCGGGGGGGGCTCTACAATGAGCAGTTCTTC

size: .
V: TRBV7-2
J: TRBJ1-1
D: .
CDR3: CASSLVPGSNTEAFF
DNA: TGTGCCAGCAGCTTAGTCCCAGGTAGTAACACTGAAGCTTTCTTT

size: .
V: TRBV30
J: TRBJ2-7
D: .
CDR3: CAWIPKVTPYEQYF
DNA: TGTGCCTGGATCCCCAAGGTCACCCCCTACGAGCAGTACTTC

size: .
V: TRBV9
J: TRBJ2-6
D: TRBD1
CDR3: CASSEQGAGANVLTF
DNA: TGTGCCAGCAGCGAACAGGGGGCCGGGGCCAACGTCCTGACTTTC

size: .
V: TRBV6-2/TRBV6-3
J: TRBJ1-1
D: TRBD1
CDR3: CASRDDRGGEAFF
DNA: TGTGCCAGCAGGGACGACAGGGGAGGTGAAGCTTTCTTT

size: .
V: TRBV6-5
J: TRBJ2-2
D: .
CDR3: CASSWGGAVTGELFF
DNA: TGTGCCAGCAGTTGGGGGGGGGCCGTCACCGGGGAGCTGTTTTTT

size: .
V: TRBV25-1
J: TRBJ1-5
D: .
CDR3: CASSEGDSNQPQHF
DNA: TGTGCCAGCAGTGAGGGGGATAGCAATCAGCCCCAGCATTTT

size: .
V: TRBV20-1
J: TRBJ1-1
D: .
CDR3: CSAPPQGAWITEAFF
DNA: TGCAGTGCCCCTCCCCAAGGGGCGTGGATCACTGAAGCTTTCTTT

size: .
V: TRBV12-5
J: TRBJ2-3
D: .
CDR3: CASGNLDTQYF
DNA: TGTGCTAGTGGTAATTTGGATACGCAGTATTTT